This TCR beta chain emerged from a study of blood T cell repertoires in COVID-19. Enrolment of Seattle patients took place during active infection, and they were followed longitudinally. Some clones are missing from TCRdb's copy, which holds only in-frame ones; the method was immunoSEQ multiplex PCR. This table holds around 440,000 clones, 88% found once. Sequenced material: peripheral blood. The clonotype originates from a woman aged 45-65 years with COVID-19, enrolled during active disease.

CDR3 residues: CASSTSPVTDTQYF. The CDR3 nucleotides are TGTGCCAGCAGCACTTCCCCCGTCACAGATACGCAGTATTTT. The J gene is TRBJ2-3, the V gene TRBV21-1; TRBD2 is the table's D call and was not checked against the DNA. TRBV21-1 is labeled a pseudogene. There are 14 residues in the CDR3.